This TCR beta chain comes out of a study of T cells in Graves' hyperthyroidism and ophthalmopathy. The overall study: The authors collected peripheral blood at initial diagnosis, before any treatment.

Points from the study as a whole: The model's output predicted ophthalmopathy at a median of 6.5 months prior to onset.

V was shortened by 4 bases and J by 2 bases, with 11 bases between the two germline ends. Germline CDR1 is LGHDT and CDR2 is YNNKEL (reference sequence). This CDR3 is 15 amino acids long. Disease lasting under 3 months, a NOSPECS grade of at least 4, and a Clinical Activity Score of at least 3 were features of the ophthalmopathy patients. The study left out patients who had uncontrolled infection, other autoimmune disease, pregnancy or lactation. Researchers took RNA transcripts and amplified the TCR beta CDR3 regions from them. The HTBI set primed first-round TCR CDR3 RT-PCR. Each CDR3 protein gets one entry after TCRdb re-called the multiplex PCR reads with MiXCR. The sample yields roughly 400,000 distinct CDR3 sequences, over 12% seen once. Worth noting for this clonotype: Its matching antigen is unknown.

Sequenced input: blood. This chain joins TRBV3-1 and TRBJ2-2; D remains unclear. The origin of this receptor is a man aged 45-60 years with Graves' ophthalmopathy. This CDR3 reads CASSPPRSNTGELFF. In nucleotides, the CDR3 is TGTGCCAGCAGCCCACCACGATCAAACACCGGGGAGCTGTTTTTT.